Sequencing of this T cell receptor beta chain was carried out in a study of blood T cell repertoires in COVID-19. Across the whole study: Some COVID-19 samples were acute and others convalescent; all came from the United States, Italy and Spain. The cDNA or gDNA used as material had been derived from T cells, B-cell-depleted T cells, or PBMCs.

V lost 2 bases and J lost 0, with 9 bases in between. This CDR3 is 15 amino acids long. Germline V CDR1 and CDR2: SGHRS, YFSETQ. Original data processing: The assay estimated nucleated cells by amplifying reference gene primers. Generated by immunoSEQ multiplex PCR, the TCRdb table keeps only in-frame clones and is missing some. D and trimming were read from the DNA, whereas the V and J calls and clone size are those reported in that table. The sample lists just under 85,000 clones, around 83% occurring once. The sequence derives from a woman aged 55-75 years with acute or convalescent COVID-19. Sequencing was performed on peripheral blood. The chain carries TRBV5-1 and TRBJ2-1; D may be TRBD1 (6 bases). The CDR3 DNA follows: TGCGCCAGCAGCTTCGGGACAAGCTCCTACAATGAGCAGTTCTTC. As protein: CASSFGTSSYNEQFF.